This TCR beta chain was observed in a study of T cell repertoires in cytomegalovirus infection. The overall study: The authors relied on CMV epitopes, both recently identified HLA-C-restricted and well-studied HLA-B-restricted.

One entry per CDR3 protein, called by TCRdb with MiXCR from the reads. The repertoire has fewer than 850,000 distinct CDR3 sequences, almost 30% of them found once; the top ten carry over 10%. This clonotype was detected ten times or more. Antigen: not known. The germline CDR1 and CDR2 sequences are MDHEN and SYDVKM. With 4 bases clipped from V and 8 bases from J, the junction kept 9 bases outside the gene matches. The CDR3 sequence is 15 residues long. The chain uses TRBV28 and TRBJ1-5; 9 nucleotides align to TRBD1. The sample in question was cultured CD8+ T cells from PBMCs, obtained from culture after CMV antigen stimulation. This receptor was identified in a human donor in good health (CMV status not recorded). Some clones in this sample may be carry-over from other donors' samples. The CDR3 loop reads CASSSPGQGLKPQHF. The CDR3 DNA reads as TGTGCCAGCAGTTCGCCAGGACAGGGGTTAAAGCCCCAGCATTTT.